The 22 T cell receptor beta chains presented below share a single source sample, sequenced in a study of graft-versus-host responses after intestinal transplantation. Their cognate antigens are unknown. Method: immunoSEQ multiplex PCR; TCRdb's copy keeps in-frame clones and lacks some. The data hold roughly 96,000 clones, with roughly nine tenths observed a single time. This sample comprised unstimulated CD8+ T cells sorted from spleen or lymph node cells, obtained before intestinal transplant. These receptors were collected from a human donor who received an intestinal transplant.

The rearrangement links TRBV4-3 to TRBJ1-2, with D tentatively TRBD1 (5 bases). The CDR3 has 15 amino acids. The V end was cut by 0 bases, the J end by 8 bases, with 16 bases between. CDR1 LGHNA and CDR2 YSLEER come from the germline V gene. The CDR3 DNA follows: TGCGCCAGCAGCCAAGACCCTGGGGGACTTAGAGGCTACACCTTC. Translated: CASSQDPGGLRGYTF.

This sequence joins TRBV30 and TRBJ1-2; no firm D call. Looked up from germline, CDR1 is GTSNPN and CDR2 is SVGIG (reference sequence). The CDR3 sequence is 12 residues long. Trimming took off 1 base at V and 4 bases at J, with 7 bases between the two ends. CDR3 in DNA: TGTGCCTGGAGTGCCGGGTCCTATGGCTACACCTTC. Its protein is CAWSAGSYGYTF.

The V call is TRBV11-2, the J call TRBJ2-2; 7 bases are shared with TRBD1. The CDR3 runs 16 residues. Germline lookup yields CDR1 SGHAT and CDR2 FQNNGV. V gave up 5 bases and J gave up 4 bases; unmatched junction bases: 10. The CDR3 protein is CASSPPRTGLTGELFF. CDR3 DNA: TGTGCCAGCAGCCCTCCGAGGACAGGCCTCACCGGGGAGCTGTTTTTT.

This clone showed up just once. The chain has TRBV2 and TRBJ2-3, with D possibly matching TRBD2 (6 bases). Germline lookup yields CDR1 SNHLY and CDR2 FYNNEI. V was trimmed by 4 bases and J by 0 bases, leaving 11 bases between them. The CDR3 contains 15 residues. In DNA form, the CDR3 reads TGTGCCAGCAGTGGGTTTCGGGAGAGCACAGATACGCAGTATTTT. Amino acid sequence: CASSGFRESTDTQYF.

This chain joins TRBV4-1 and TRBJ2-7; TRBD1 might be the D (6 bases). V lost 0 bases to trimming and J lost 6 bases, with 12 bases between them. Germline loops: CDR1 MGHRA, CDR2 YSYEKL. The CDR3 totals 14 residues. The CDR3 DNA reads TGCGCCAGCAGCCAAGATACAGGGACGCCCGAGCAGTACTTC. Encoded protein: CASSQDTGTPEQYF.

This clone was recorded once. The V and J genes are TRBV7-9 and TRBJ1-2, with 11 bases fitting TRBD1. CDR3 size: 12 residues. J was trimmed by 8 bases and V by 5 bases; bases with no gene match: 1. Per germline, CDR1 SEHNR and CDR2 FQNEAQ (reference sequence). CDR3 DNA sequence: TGTGCCAGCAGCGGGACAGGGGGAGGCTACACCTTC. Amino acid sequence: CASSGTGGGYTF.

This chain links TRBV5-4 with TRBJ2-3; D perhaps matches TRBD1 (6 bases). This CDR3 spans 14 amino acids. V dropped 0 bases and J dropped 1 base, with 6 bases sitting between them. Germline values: CDR1 SGHNT, CDR2 YYREEE (reference sequence). CDR3 residues: CASSLEGGTDTQYF. CDR3 sequence (DNA): TGTGCCAGCAGCTTGGAGGGGGGCACAGATACGCAGTATTTT.

V is TRBV4-3 and J is TRBJ2-7; D is unresolved. There are 14 residues in the CDR3. Germline lookup yields CDR1 LGHNA and CDR2 YSLEER. V lost 4 bases, J lost 2 bases, and 12 bases lay in between. The CDR3 coding sequence is TGCGCCAGCAGCCTCGGCTTTGGGCCCTACGAGCAGTACTTC. Translating it yields CASSLGFGPYEQYF.

The CDR3: CASSWSQGDDEQYF. The CDR3 region has the DNA TGTGCCAGCAGTTGGAGCCAGGGGGACGACGAGCAGTACTTC. This chain uses TRBV6-5 with TRBJ2-7, with 7 bases lining up with TRBD1. CDR1 is MNHEY, CDR2 SVGAGI, per germline. The CDR3 is 14 amino acids. Germline trimming cut 4 bases from V and 5 bases from J; bases unmatched to any gene: 8.

The rearrangement joins TRBV19 to TRBJ2-5, with 14 bases lining up with TRBD2. V was pared by 1 base and J by 5 bases, with 3 bases of the junction left unmatched. The germline V gene has CDR1 LNHDA and CDR2 SQIVND (reference sequence). The CDR3 is made up of 16 amino acids. The CDR3 is CASSIGGLAGVETQYF. In nucleotides, the CDR3 is TGTGCCAGTAGTATAGGGGGACTAGCGGGAGTGGAGACCCAGTACTTC.

The chain couples TRBV15 to TRBJ2-3, with 9 positions matching TRBD2. The germline V gene encodes CDR1 LNHNV and CDR2 YYDKDF (reference sequence). The V segment lost 8 bases and the J segment 0 bases; nucleotides outside the gene matches: 0. The CDR3 consists of 13 residues. CDR3 coding DNA: TGTGCCACCGCGGGGGGGAGCACAGATACGCAGTATTTT. Translating gives CATAGGSTDTQYF.

The chain has TRBV25-1 and TRBJ1-1; the match to TRBD1 covers 10 bases. V was clipped by 6 bases and J by 4 bases; unmatched bases: 5. The germline CDR1 and CDR2 sequences are MGHDK and SYGVNS. The CDR3 consists of 14 residues. The CDR3 DNA follows: TGTGCCAGCAGCCGGACAGGGGGAGTCACTGAAGCTTTCTTT. Its protein is CASSRTGGVTEAFF. The full variable domain, with the rest looked up from reference TRBV25-1 and TRBJ1-1, is EADIYQTPRYLVIGTGKKITLECSQTMGHDKMYWYQQDPGMELHLIHYSYGVNSTEKGDLSSESTVSRIRTEHFPLTLESARPSHTSQYLCASSRTGGVTEAFFGQGTRLTVV.

The J gene is TRBJ2-6, the V gene TRBV12-5; 7 bases line up with TRBD1. The ends lost 2 bases at V and 2 bases at J; junction bases unmatched: 9. The CDR3 totals 18 residues. The germline gives CDR1 LGHNT, CDR2 FRNRAP. The CDR3 reads CASGLTQTGTAGANVLTF. The CDR3 nucleotides are TGTGCTAGTGGTTTGACCCAGACCGGGACAGCTGGGGCCAACGTCCTGACTTTC.

This rearrangement joins TRBV28 to TRBJ1-3; unclear D gene. V lost 6 bases and J lost 0, with 12 bases in between. This CDR3 spans 15 amino acids. Germline V gene lookup returns CDR1 MDHEN and CDR2 SYDVKM. DNA for the CDR3: TGTGCCAGCAGCCTTCTCTCCCTCTCTGGAAACACCATATATTTT. Amino acids: CASSLLSLSGNTIYF.

This sequence joins TRBV7-2 and TRBJ2-1; 11 bases agree with TRBD2. V shed 2 bases and J 3 bases; nucleotides not matched to a gene: 3. The germline gives CDR1 SGHTA, CDR2 FQGNSA. The CDR3 is 16 amino acids. In DNA, the CDR3 is TGTGCCAGCAGCTTAAAGGGACTAGCGGTCTACAATGAGCAGTTCTTC. Its protein is CASSLKGLAVYNEQFF.

The chain carries TRBV28 and TRBJ1-4, with TRBD1 as a possible D gene (5 bases). The CDR3 loop spans 13 amino acids. V was pared by 8 bases and J by 7 bases, with 14 bases between. Germline V CDR1 and CDR2: MDHEN, SYDVKM. The CDR3 protein is CASETASFEKLFF. In nucleotides, the CDR3 is TGTGCCAGCGAGACAGCGTCTTTTGAAAAACTGTTTTTT.

The chain employs TRBV6-5 and TRBJ2-7; 7 bases align to TRBD2. The CDR3 loop spans 13 amino acids. Germline CDR1 MNHEY, CDR2 SVGAGI. V lost 6 bases to trimming and J lost 3 bases; unmatched junction nucleotides: 5. The CDR3 DNA reads as TGTGCCAGCAGAAGCGGGACGAACTACGAGCAGTACTTC. This sequence encodes CASRSGTNYEQYF.

J is TRBJ1-2 and V is TRBV6-4; no clear D. V was trimmed by 10 bases and J by 5 bases, leaving 5 bases between them. The length of the CDR3 is 9 residues. CDR1 is MRHNA, CDR2 SNTAGT, per germline. CDR3 amino acids: CATSYGYTF. The CDR3 region has the DNA TGTGCCACCTCTTATGGCTACACCTTC.

This clone turned up a few times. The chain joins TRBV7-9 to TRBJ1-6; no clear D gene. CDR3 length: 12 amino acids. Trimming took 8 bases from V and 5 from J, leaving 7 bases between them. CDR1 and CDR2 from the germline V gene are SEHNR and FQNEAQ (reference sequence). CDR3 sequence: CASRRDNSPLHF. The DNA for the CDR3 is TGTGCCAGCCGAAGAGATAATTCACCCCTCCACTTT.

The J gene is TRBJ2-1, the V gene TRBV11-3, with 11 nucleotides matching TRBD2. The CDR3 spans 16 residues. Losses at the gene ends were 4 bases for V and 10 bases for J; bases not matched to a gene: 12. Germline lookup yields CDR1 SGHNT and CDR2 YENEEA. The CDR3 sequence: CASSSVASGGPHEQFF. The CDR3 DNA reads as TGTGCCAGCAGCTCGGTCGCTAGCGGGGGGCCGCACGAGCAGTTCTTC.

This clone was detected only once. This chain uses TRBV7-9 with TRBJ1-1; no firm D call. Germline V gene data show CDR1 as SEHNR and CDR2 as FQNEAQ (reference sequence). The V and J ends lost 6 bases and 0 bases respectively, with 5 bases between them. The length of the CDR3 is 12 residues. This chain's CDR3 is CASRRMNTEAFF. CDR3 nucleotides: TGTGCCAGCAGGCGCATGAACACTGAAGCTTTCTTT. Supplemented by reference TRBV7-9 and TRBJ1-1, the full variable domain reads DTGVSQNPRHKITKRGQNVTFRCDPISEHNRLYWYRQTLGQGPEFLTYFQNEAQLEKSRLLSDRFSAERPKGSFSTLEIQRTEQGDSAMYLCASRRMNTEAFFGQGTRLTVV.

The gene calls are TRBV11-2 and TRBJ2-7, with D possibly matching TRBD2 (5 bases). The CDR3 contains 14 residues. The germline gives CDR1 SGHAT, CDR2 FQNNGV. Trimming stripped 0 bases from V and 4 bases from J, with 10 bases between. CDR3 residues: CASSLDRGEYEQYF. In DNA, the CDR3 is TGTGCCAGCAGCTTAGATCGTGGGGAGTACGAGCAGTACTTC.